Listed below are T cell receptor beta chains from one sample, sequenced in a study of T-cell memory formation after mild COVID-19. In TCRdb, the 5' RACE reads were re-called with MiXCR into one record per CDR3 protein. The data hold roughly 600,000 distinct CDR3 sequences, with more than 15% observed a single time. The specimen sequenced was PBMCs or a T cell subset sorted from them (not recorded which). The receptors originated from an adult woman who had mild COVID-19 (a few samples of this study predate the infection). Cell type and time point are not known. The CDR3 runs from the conserved cysteine through the conserved F or W. A D gene is named only where the DNA matches it firmly. Clone size is given for some rows only: seen once, a few or many times, or a class if the clone is expanded.

j_gene | d_gene | abundance | v_gene | len | CDR3aa | CDR3nt
TRBJ1-4 | TRBD1 | NA | TRBV20-1 | 14 | CSARPGTAGEKLFF | TGCAGTGCTAGGCCCGGGACAGCCGGGGAAAAACTGTTTTTT
TRBJ2-2 | NA | NA | TRBV3-1 | 15 | CASSPTVSNTGELFF | TGTGCCAGCAGCCCAACGGTCTCGAACACCGGGGAGCTGTTTTTT
TRBJ2-7 | TRBD1 | NA | TRBV12-3/TRBV12-4 | 13 | CASSLGQLGEQYF | TGTGCCAGCAGTTTGGGACAGCTCGGGGAGCAGTACTTC
TRBJ2-1 | TRBD2 | NA | TRBV10-3 | 15 | CAISAAGAPNGEQFF | TGTGCCATCAGTGCAGCGGGAGCCCCCAACGGTGAGCAGTTCTTC
TRBJ2-3 | TRBD2 | NA | TRBV18 | 15 | CASSKLAGDTDTQYF | TGTGCCAGCTCAAAACTAGCGGGGGACACAGATACGCAGTATTTT
TRBJ2-3 | NA | few | TRBV5-4 | 13 | CASSLDRQHTQYF | TGTGCCAGCAGCTTGGACCGCCAACATACGCAGTATTTT
TRBJ2-1 | TRBD1 | NA | TRBV29-1 | 14 | CSVPATGGGNEQFF | TGCAGCGTGCCTGCGACAGGGGGCGGCAATGAGCAGTTCTTC
TRBJ1-1 | NA | NA | TRBV7-2 | 15 | CASSPRGSMNTEAFF | TGTGCCAGCAGCCCCAGGGGTTCCATGAACACTGAAGCTTTCTTT
TRBJ2-5 | TRBD1 | many | TRBV5-4 | 14 | CASSSGQGQETQYF | TGTGCCAGCAGCTCCGGACAGGGACAAGAGACCCAGTACTTC
TRBJ1-1 | NA | NA | TRBV10-3 | 14 | CAIRATEGSTEAFF | TGTGCCATCAGGGCGACAGAAGGAAGCACTGAAGCTTTCTTT
TRBJ1-2 | NA | few | TRBV2 | 11 | CASLEEYGYTF | TGTGCCAGCCTAGAAGAATATGGCTACACCTTC
TRBJ2-7 | NA | many | TRBV5-1 | 14 | CASSLTLSSYEQYF | TGCGCCAGCAGCTTGACACTGTCCTCCTACGAGCAGTACTTC
TRBJ2-1 | NA | few | TRBV9 | 17 | CASSVAPLRATNNEQFF | TGTGCCAGCAGCGTAGCCCCTCTACGGGCGACCAACAATGAGCAGTTCTTC
TRBJ1-4 | TRBD1 | NA | TRBV5-5 | 17 | CASSLVGQVGTYEKLFF | TGTGCCAGCAGCTTGGTGGGACAGGTGGGGACCTATGAAAAACTGTTTTTT
TRBJ2-1 | NA | many | TRBV12-3/TRBV12-4 | 14 | CASSLSGGANEQFF | TGTGCCAGCAGTTTAAGTGGGGGGGCCAATGAGCAGTTCTTC
TRBJ2-1 | TRBD1 | NA | TRBV6-2/TRBV6-3 | 15 | CASSTGTGIYNEQFF | TGTGCCAGCAGCACGGGGACAGGAATCTACAATGAGCAGTTCTTC
TRBJ2-7 | NA | NA | TRBV18 | 13 | CASSPDLSYEQYF | TGTGCCAGCTCACCAGACCTTTCCTACGAGCAGTACTTC
TRBJ2-7 | TRBD2 | NA | TRBV30 | 13 | CAWSRGGSLEQYF | TGTGCCTGGAGTCGCGGGGGGAGCCTCGAGCAGTACTTC
TRBJ1-2 | NA | NA | TRBV3-1 | 17 | CASSQLMGAGTDYGYTF | TGTGCCAGCAGCCAACTCATGGGCGCCGGGACGGACTATGGCTACACCTTC
TRBJ2-7 | NA | NA | TRBV4-3 | 15 | CASSQVDSESYEQYF | TGCGCCAGCAGCCAAGTTGATAGCGAATCCTACGAGCAGTACTTC
TRBJ2-2 | TRBD1 | NA | TRBV12-3/TRBV12-4 | 15 | CASSPDRGGTGELFF | TGTGCCAGCAGTCCTGACAGGGGTGGCACCGGGGAGCTGTTTTTT
TRBJ1-5 | TRBD1 | NA | TRBV7-9 | 16 | CASSNGQGGANQPQHF | TGTGCCAGCAGTAACGGACAGGGTGGAGCCAATCAGCCCCAGCATTTT
TRBJ2-1 | NA | few | TRBV24-1 | 13 | CATSDGGFNEQFF | TGTGCCACCAGTGATGGAGGGTTCAATGAGCAGTTCTTC
TRBJ1-2 | NA | NA | TRBV27 | 17 | CASSLYGGAGLNYGYTF | TGTGCCAGCAGTTTATACGGGGGCGCCGGCCTAAACTATGGCTACACCTTC
TRBJ2-1 | NA | NA | TRBV20-1 | 16 | CSARPPLRSSYNEQFF | TGCAGTGCTAGACCCCCGCTGCGGAGCTCCTACAATGAGCAGTTCTTC
TRBJ2-1 | TRBD2 | NA | TRBV19 | 18 | CASSMVLAGALSGNEQFF | TGTGCCAGTAGTATGGTCCTAGCGGGAGCCCTTTCGGGGAATGAGCAGTTCTTC
TRBJ1-1 | NA | few | TRBV7-2 | 17 | CASSPKHRETSVTEAFF | TGTGCCAGCAGCCCAAAACACAGGGAAACCTCCGTCACTGAAGCTTTCTTT
TRBJ1-4 | NA | few | TRBV24-1 | 10 | CGQFNEKLFF | TGCGGACAGTTTAATGAAAAACTGTTTTTT
TRBJ1-2 | NA | few | TRBV7-2 | 15 | CASSLSPGVDYGYTF | TGTGCCAGCAGCTTATCGCCAGGGGTTGACTATGGCTACACCTTC
TRBJ1-1 | NA | NA | TRBV27 | 11 | CASRLEGQAFF | TGTGCCAGCAGGCTTGAGGGGCAAGCTTTCTTT
TRBJ2-2 | NA | few | TRBV7-7 | 13 | CASRQTLVGELFF | TGTGCTAGCAGACAGACCCTAGTCGGGGAGCTGTTTTTT
TRBJ2-7 | NA | NA | TRBV4-1 | 14 | CASSQPGTSNEQYF | TGCGCCAGCAGCCAACCAGGGACTTCCAACGAGCAGTACTTC
TRBJ2-7 | TRBD2 | few | TRBV9 | 15 | CASSVDSGRRYEQYF | TGTGCCAGCAGCGTAGACAGCGGGAGGCGATACGAGCAGTACTTC
TRBJ1-5 | NA | few | TRBV7-2 | 14 | CASSPRDGNQPQHF | TGTGCCAGCAGCCCGCGGGACGGCAATCAGCCCCAGCATTTT
TRBJ2-6 | NA | few | TRBV3-1 | 14 | CASSQGLGANVLTF | TGTGCCAGCAGCCAAGGACTTGGGGCCAACGTCCTGACTTTC
TRBJ1-2 | TRBD1 | NA | TRBV7-9 | 14 | CASSKQGAPGGYTF | TGTGCCAGCAGCAAGCAGGGGGCGCCGGGAGGCTACACCTTC
TRBJ2-2 | TRBD1 | once | TRBV24-1 | 16 | CATSEWDRGAAGELFF | TGTGCCACCAGTGAATGGGACAGGGGGGCGGCCGGGGAGCTGTTTTTT
TRBJ2-1 | NA | NA | TRBV20-1 | 13 | CSARGDGPNEQFF | TGCAGTGCTAGAGGGGACGGCCCTAATGAGCAGTTCTTC
TRBJ1-1 | TRBD1 | few | TRBV12-3/TRBV12-4 | 14 | CASTGTGWPTEAFF | TGTGCCAGCACCGGGACAGGGTGGCCCACTGAAGCTTTCTTT
TRBJ2-3 | TRBD1 | few | TRBV14 | 16 | CASSPLRQGPTDTQYF | TGTGCCAGCAGCCCTCTAAGACAGGGACCCACAGATACGCAGTATTTT
TRBJ2-7 | TRBD1 | many | TRBV4-2 | 15 | CASSQPGQVSYEQYF | TGTGCCAGCAGCCAACCGGGACAGGTGTCCTACGAGCAGTACTTC
TRBJ1-5 | NA | NA | TRBV24-1 | 13 | CATSRTDAWPQHF | TGTGCCACCAGTCGTACAGACGCTTGGCCCCAGCATTTT
TRBJ2-7 | TRBD1 | NA | TRBV24-1 | 15 | CATSDMDRVDYEQYF | TGTGCCACCAGTGATATGGACAGGGTGGACTACGAGCAGTACTTC
TRBJ1-2 | NA | few | TRBV9 | 12 | CASSQGRPGYTF | TGTGCCAGCAGCCAGGGGCGCCCGGGCTACACCTTC
TRBJ2-1 | TRBD2 | few | TRBV20-1 | 13 | CSARSGGYNEQFF | TGCAGTGCCCGAAGCGGGGGTTACAATGAGCAGTTCTTC
TRBJ2-1 | TRBD2 | few | TRBV20-1 | 17 | CSAPTSGRGSSYNEQFF | TGCAGTGCGCCGACTAGCGGGAGGGGTAGCTCCTACAATGAGCAGTTCTTC
TRBJ2-7 | NA | few | TRBV12-3/TRBV12-4 | 14 | CASSLGGGTDEQYF | TGTGCCAGCAGTTTGGGCGGAGGCACTGACGAGCAGTACTTC
TRBJ1-5 | NA | few | TRBV6-1 | 14 | CASSEQGGNQPQHF | TGTGCCAGCAGCGAACAGGGCGGCAATCAGCCCCAGCATTTT
TRBJ2-3 | TRBD2 | NA | TRBV29-1 | 15 | CSVDPTSGYTDTQYF | TGCAGCGTTGACCCGACTAGCGGCTACACAGATACGCAGTATTTT
TRBJ1-5 | NA | NA | TRBV7-6 | 13 | CASSTDRFQPQHF | TGTGCCAGCAGCACGGACCGTTTTCAGCCCCAGCATTTT